This T cell receptor beta chain was retrieved from a study of T cell responses to AZD1222 COVID-19 vaccine. Data came from immunoSEQ multiplex PCR; TCRdb stores just in-frame clones and leaves some out. The sample includes 100,000 to 120,000 clones, more than 70% seen only once; the top ten take approximately 3.1%. Germline CDR1 KGHSH, CDR2 LQKENI. With 6 bases removed from V and 7 bases from J, the gap between germline ends came to 24 bases. This CDR3 region has 16 residues. This rearrangement joins TRBV18 to TRBJ1-2, with unresolved D. This TCR derives from an adult in good health. Sequenced here: peripheral blood, sampled on day 0 of MenACWY control vaccination. Here the CDR3 reads CASSRWESETGSGYTF. For the CDR3, the DNA is TGTGCCAGCTCGCGATGGGAGTCTGAAACGGGGAGTGGCTACACCTTC.